The present T cell receptor (beta chain) was sequenced within a study of vaccination and CD4 T cells after COVID-19. Background on the study: The authors gave control cultures a CEFX pool, an HIV-1 Nef pool, or no peptide.

Findings and limits, study-wide: Convalescent patients gained a median 86.3% of their reactive clones only post-vaccination. Early post-infection timepoints were not included, and relatively few convalescent patients were studied.

The treatment here: roughly nine-day PBMC culture with coronavirus spike peptide pools or control peptides (ViraFEST assay). Comment on this clonotype: What it recognizes is unknown.

Trimming shortened V by 5 bases and J by 3 bases, and 19 bases separated the two germline ends. Germline loops: CDR1 DFQATT, CDR2 SNEGSKA (reference sequence). The CDR3 contains 15 residues. Cultured CD4+ T cell DNA underwent sequencing with the Oncomine TCR Beta short-read assay. One entry per CDR3 protein, called by TCRdb with MiXCR from the PCR reads. The top ten clones hold approximately 17% of a sample with about 14,000 distinct CDR3 sequences, over 25% of them seen once. This receptor was obtained from a human donor with COVID-19. The gene calls are TRBV20-1 and TRBJ1-1; possibly TRBD1 for D (5 bases). Sequencing input: cultured CD4+ T cells from blood. The CDR3 region is CSAHPQRQGDTEAFF. For the CDR3, the DNA is TGCAGTGCTCACCCGCAGAGGCAGGGAGACACTGAAGCTTTCTTT.